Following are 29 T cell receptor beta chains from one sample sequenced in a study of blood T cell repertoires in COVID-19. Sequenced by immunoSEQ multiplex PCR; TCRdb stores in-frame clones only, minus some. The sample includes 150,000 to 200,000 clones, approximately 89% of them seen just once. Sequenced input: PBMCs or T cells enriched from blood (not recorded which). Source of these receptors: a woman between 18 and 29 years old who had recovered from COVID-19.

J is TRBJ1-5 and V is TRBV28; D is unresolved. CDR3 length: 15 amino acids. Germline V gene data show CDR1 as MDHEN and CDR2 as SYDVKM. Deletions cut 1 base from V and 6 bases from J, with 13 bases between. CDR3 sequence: CASSLFGESSQPQHF. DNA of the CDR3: TGTGCCAGCAGTTTATTCGGGGAATCAAGTCAGCCCCAGCATTTT.

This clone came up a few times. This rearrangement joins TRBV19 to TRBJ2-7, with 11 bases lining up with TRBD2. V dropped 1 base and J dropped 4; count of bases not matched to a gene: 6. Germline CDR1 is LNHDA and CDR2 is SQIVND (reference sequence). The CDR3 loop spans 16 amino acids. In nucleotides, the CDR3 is TGTGCCAGTAGTATAGGCCGACTAGCGGGAAGATACGAGCAGTACTTC. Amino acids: CASSIGRLAGRYEQYF.

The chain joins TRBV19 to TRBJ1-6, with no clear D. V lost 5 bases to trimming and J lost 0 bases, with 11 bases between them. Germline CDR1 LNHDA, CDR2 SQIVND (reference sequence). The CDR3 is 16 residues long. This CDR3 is CASSPRRASYNSPLHF. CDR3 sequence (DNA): TGTGCCAGTAGTCCCCGGCGGGCCTCCTATAATTCACCCCTCCACTTT.

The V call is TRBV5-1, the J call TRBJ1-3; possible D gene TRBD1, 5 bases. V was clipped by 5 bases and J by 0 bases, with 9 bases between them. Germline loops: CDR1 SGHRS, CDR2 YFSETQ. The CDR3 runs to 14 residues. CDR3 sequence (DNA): TGCGCCAGCAGGAAGGACAACTCTGGAAACACCATATATTTT. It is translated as CASRKDNSGNTIYF.

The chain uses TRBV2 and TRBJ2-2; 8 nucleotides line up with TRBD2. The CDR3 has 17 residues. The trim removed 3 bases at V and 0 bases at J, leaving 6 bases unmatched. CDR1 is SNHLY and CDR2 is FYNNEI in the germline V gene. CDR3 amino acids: CASSDPRLASNTGELFF. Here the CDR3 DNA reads TGTGCCAGCAGTGACCCGAGACTAGCGTCGAACACCGGGGAGCTGTTTTTT.

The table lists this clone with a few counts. The CDR3: CASSQVSSTKISYEQYF. In DNA, the CDR3 is TGTGCCAGCAGCCAAGTGTCGTCAACTAAGATCTCCTACGAGCAGTACTTC. This chain links TRBV3-1 (or the pseudogene TRBV3-2) with TRBJ2-7; D call uncertain. The ends were cut back, 1 base at V and 0 bases at J, with 16 bases in the middle. In germline, CDR1 is LGHDT, CDR2 YNNKEL (reference sequence). The CDR3 consists of 17 residues.

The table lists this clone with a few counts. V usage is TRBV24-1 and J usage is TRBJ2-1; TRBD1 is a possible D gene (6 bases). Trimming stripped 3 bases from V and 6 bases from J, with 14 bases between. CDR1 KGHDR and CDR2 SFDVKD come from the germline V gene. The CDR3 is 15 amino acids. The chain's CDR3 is CATSDRYAGANEQFF. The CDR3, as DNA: TGTGCCACCAGTGATCGTTATGCAGGGGCCAATGAGCAGTTCTTC.

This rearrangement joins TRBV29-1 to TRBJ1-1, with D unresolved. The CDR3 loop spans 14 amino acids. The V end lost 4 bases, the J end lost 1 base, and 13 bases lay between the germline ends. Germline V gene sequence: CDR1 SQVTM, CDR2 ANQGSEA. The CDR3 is CSVGRRQENTEAFF. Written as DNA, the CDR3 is TGCAGCGTTGGACGTAGGCAGGAGAACACTGAAGCTTTCTTT. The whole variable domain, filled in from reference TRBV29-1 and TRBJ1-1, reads SAVISQKPSRDICQRGTSLTIQCQVDSQVTMMFWYRQQPGQSLTLIATANQGSEATYESGFVIDKFPISRPNLTFSTLTVSNMSPEDSSIYLCSVGRRQENTEAFFGQGTRLTVV.

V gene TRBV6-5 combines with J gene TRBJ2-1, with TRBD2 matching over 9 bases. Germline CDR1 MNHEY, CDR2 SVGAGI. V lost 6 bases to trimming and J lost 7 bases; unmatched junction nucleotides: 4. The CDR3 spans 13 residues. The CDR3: CASRSSGSNEQFF. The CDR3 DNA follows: TGTGCCAGCAGGAGTAGCGGGAGTAATGAGCAGTTCTTC.

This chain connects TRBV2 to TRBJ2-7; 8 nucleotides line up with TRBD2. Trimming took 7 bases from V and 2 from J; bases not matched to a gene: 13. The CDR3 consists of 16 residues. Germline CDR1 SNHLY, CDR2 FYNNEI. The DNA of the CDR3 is TGTGCCAGCACCCCCAGCGGGAGCTCACCCGCCTACGAGCAGTACTTC. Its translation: CASTPSGSSPAYEQYF.

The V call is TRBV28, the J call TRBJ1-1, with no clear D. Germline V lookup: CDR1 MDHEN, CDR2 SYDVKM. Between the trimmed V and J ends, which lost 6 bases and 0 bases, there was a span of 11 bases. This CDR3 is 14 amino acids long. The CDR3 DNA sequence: TGTGCCAGCAGGGCGGGATATATGAACACTGAAGCTTTCTTT. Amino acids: CASRAGYMNTEAFF.

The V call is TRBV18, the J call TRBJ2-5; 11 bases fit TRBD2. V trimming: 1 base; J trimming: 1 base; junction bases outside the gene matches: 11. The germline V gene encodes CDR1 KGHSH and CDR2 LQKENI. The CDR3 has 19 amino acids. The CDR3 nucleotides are TGTGCCAGCTCACCACTCAGGGGGGGACTAGCGGCGCCCCAAGAGACCCAGTACTTC. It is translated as CASSPLRGGLAAPQETQYF.

The CDR3, as DNA: TGTGCCAGCAGCCTTAGCACAGATACGCAGTATTTT. Translated: CASSLSTDTQYF. The V and J genes are TRBV7-9 and TRBJ2-3; D uncertain. Germline CDR1 and CDR2: SEHNR and FQNEAQ (reference sequence). V was shortened by 5 bases and J by 0 bases, with 3 bases between the two germline ends. This CDR3 is 12 amino acids long.

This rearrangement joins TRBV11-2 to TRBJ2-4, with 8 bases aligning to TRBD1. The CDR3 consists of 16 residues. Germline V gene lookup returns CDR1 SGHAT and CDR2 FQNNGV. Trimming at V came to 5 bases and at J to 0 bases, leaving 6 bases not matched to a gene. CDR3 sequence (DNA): TGTGCCAGCAGCGACCGGGACAGGCTAGCCAAAAACATTCAGTACTTC. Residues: CASSDRDRLAKNIQYF.

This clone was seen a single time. As DNA, the CDR3 is TGTGCCACCAGCATTTATAGCGGGACCTCCCCCTACGAGCAGTACTTC. The encoded protein is CATSIYSGTSPYEQYF. The V gene is TRBV15, the J gene TRBJ2-7, with 8 bases aligning to TRBD2. CDR1 and CDR2 (germline): LNHNV, YYDKDF (reference sequence). The CDR3 sequence is 16 residues long. Trimming at V came to 4 bases and at J to 2 bases, leaving 10 bases not matched to a gene.

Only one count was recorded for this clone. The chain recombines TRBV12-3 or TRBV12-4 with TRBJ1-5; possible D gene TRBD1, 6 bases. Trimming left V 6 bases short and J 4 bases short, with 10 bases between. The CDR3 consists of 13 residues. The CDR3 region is CASSLDRNQPQHF. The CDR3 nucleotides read TGTGCCAGCAGCCTCGACAGGAATCAGCCCCAGCATTTT.

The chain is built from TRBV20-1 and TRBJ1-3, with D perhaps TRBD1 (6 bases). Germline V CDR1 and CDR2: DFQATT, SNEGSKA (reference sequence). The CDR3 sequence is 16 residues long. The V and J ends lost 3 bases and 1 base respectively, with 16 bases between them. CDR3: CSASSGGPGSGNTIYF. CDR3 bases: TGCAGTGCTAGTTCTGGGGGCCCCGGTTCTGGAAACACCATATATTTT.

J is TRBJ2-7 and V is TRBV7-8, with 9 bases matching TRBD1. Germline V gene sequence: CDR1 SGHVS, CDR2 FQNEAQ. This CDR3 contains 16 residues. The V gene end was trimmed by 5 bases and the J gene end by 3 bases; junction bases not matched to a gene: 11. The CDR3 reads CASSEERGQGGYEQYF. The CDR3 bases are TGTGCCAGCAGCGAGGAGAGGGGACAGGGAGGCTACGAGCAGTACTTC.

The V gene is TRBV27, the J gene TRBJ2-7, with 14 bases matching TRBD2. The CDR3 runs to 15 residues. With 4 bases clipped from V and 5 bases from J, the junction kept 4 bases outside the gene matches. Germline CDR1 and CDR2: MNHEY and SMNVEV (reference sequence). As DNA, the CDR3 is TGTGCCAGCAGTTGGGGGACTAGCGGGGGCCACGAGCAGTACTTC. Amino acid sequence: CASSWGTSGGHEQYF.

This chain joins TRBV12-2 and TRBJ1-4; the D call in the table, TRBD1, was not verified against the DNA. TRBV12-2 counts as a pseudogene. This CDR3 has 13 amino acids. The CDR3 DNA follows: TGTGCAAGTCCACCGGGACAGGGTGAAAAACTGTTTTTT. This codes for CASPPGQGEKLFF.

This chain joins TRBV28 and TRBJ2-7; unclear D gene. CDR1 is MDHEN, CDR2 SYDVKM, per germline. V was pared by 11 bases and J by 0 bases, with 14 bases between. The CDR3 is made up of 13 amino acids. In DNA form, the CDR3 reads TGTGCCGGTTCTAAAGCCCTCTCCTACGAGCAGTACTTC. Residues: CAGSKALSYEQYF.

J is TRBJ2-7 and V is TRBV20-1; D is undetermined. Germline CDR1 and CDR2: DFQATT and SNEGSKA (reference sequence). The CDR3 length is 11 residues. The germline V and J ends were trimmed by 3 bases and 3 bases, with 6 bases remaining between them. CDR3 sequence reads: CSASSGYEQYF. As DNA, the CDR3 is TGCAGTGCTAGCAGTGGCTACGAGCAGTACTTC.

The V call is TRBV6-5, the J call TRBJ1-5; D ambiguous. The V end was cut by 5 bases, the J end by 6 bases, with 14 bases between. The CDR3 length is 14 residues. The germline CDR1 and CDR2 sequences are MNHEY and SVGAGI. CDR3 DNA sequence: TGTGCCAGCAGTCCGACACATTCTCTTCAGCCCCAGCATTTT. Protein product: CASSPTHSLQPQHF.

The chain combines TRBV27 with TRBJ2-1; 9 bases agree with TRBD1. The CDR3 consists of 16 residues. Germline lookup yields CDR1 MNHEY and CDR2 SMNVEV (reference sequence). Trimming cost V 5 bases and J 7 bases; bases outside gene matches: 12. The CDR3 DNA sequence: TGTGCCAGCAGTCCAGGACAGGGGTGGGTACAAAATGAGCAGTTCTTC. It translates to CASSPGQGWVQNEQFF.

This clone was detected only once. CDR3 sequence reads: CASSSEPGTRTGGGQPQHF. The CDR3 DNA sequence: TGTGCCAGCAGCTCAGAACCTGGAACCCGGACAGGGGGAGGCCAGCCCCAGCATTTT. This chain uses TRBV7-6 with TRBJ1-5; 10 bases map to TRBD1. Germline trimming cut 4 bases from V and 7 bases from J; bases unmatched to any gene: 19. The CDR3 covers 19 residues. Per germline, CDR1 SGHVS and CDR2 FNYEAQ.

The CDR3 loop reads CASRMGQLNTEAFF. CDR3 nucleotide sequence: TGTGCCAGCAGGATGGGACAACTGAACACTGAAGCTTTCTTT. The chain couples TRBV27 to TRBJ1-1; TRBD1 might be the D (6 bases). The CDR3 is made up of 14 amino acids. With 6 bases removed from V and 0 bases from J, the gap between germline ends came to 11 bases. Germline V lookup: CDR1 MNHEY, CDR2 SMNVEV (reference sequence).

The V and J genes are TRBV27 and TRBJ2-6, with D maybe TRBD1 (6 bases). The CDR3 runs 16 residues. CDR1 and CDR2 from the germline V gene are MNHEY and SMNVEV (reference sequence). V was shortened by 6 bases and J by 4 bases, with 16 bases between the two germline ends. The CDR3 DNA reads TGTGCCAGCAGCGCCTCAACAGGGTCGGGGGCCAACGTCCTGACTTTC. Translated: CASSASTGSGANVLTF.

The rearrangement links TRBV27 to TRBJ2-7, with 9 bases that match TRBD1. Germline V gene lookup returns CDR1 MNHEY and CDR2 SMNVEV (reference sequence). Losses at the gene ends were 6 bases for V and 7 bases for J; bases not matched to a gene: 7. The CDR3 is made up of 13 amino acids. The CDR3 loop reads CASRDRGLGEQYF. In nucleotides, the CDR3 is TGTGCCAGCAGGGACAGGGGTTTAGGAGAGCAGTACTTC.

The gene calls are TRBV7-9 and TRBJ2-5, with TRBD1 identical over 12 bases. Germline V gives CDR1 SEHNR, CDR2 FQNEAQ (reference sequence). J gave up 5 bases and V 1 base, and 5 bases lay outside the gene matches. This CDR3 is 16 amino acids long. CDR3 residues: CASSLVGQGAGETQYF. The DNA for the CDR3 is TGTGCCAGCAGCTTAGTGGGACAGGGGGCCGGTGAGACCCAGTACTTC.